This T cell receptor (beta chain) came from a study of response to subunit inactivated influenza vaccine. One entry per CDR3 protein, called by TCRdb with MiXCR from the RT-PCR reads. The sample shows approximately 500,000 distinct CDR3 sequences, under 30% of them seen only once. V was trimmed by 6 bases and J by 10 bases, leaving 11 bases between them. Germline lookup yields CDR1 SNHLY and CDR2 FYNNEI. CDR3 length: 11 residues. This clonotype was seen only a few times. This same sample was also taken into another study, of T cells expressing NK-cell markers. That work contributes: The authors generated TCR beta cDNA through 5'RACE template switching with UMIs.

The rearrangement links TRBV2 to TRBJ2-3; D is unresolved. The TCR originated in a man in his forties or fifties who received an inactivated influenza vaccine. The sequencing used CD4+ T cells sorted from PBMCs, collected less than 13 days after vaccination. Here the CDR3 DNA reads TGTGCCAGCAGACCGAATGTTGCGCAGTATTTT. This encodes CASRPNVAQYF.